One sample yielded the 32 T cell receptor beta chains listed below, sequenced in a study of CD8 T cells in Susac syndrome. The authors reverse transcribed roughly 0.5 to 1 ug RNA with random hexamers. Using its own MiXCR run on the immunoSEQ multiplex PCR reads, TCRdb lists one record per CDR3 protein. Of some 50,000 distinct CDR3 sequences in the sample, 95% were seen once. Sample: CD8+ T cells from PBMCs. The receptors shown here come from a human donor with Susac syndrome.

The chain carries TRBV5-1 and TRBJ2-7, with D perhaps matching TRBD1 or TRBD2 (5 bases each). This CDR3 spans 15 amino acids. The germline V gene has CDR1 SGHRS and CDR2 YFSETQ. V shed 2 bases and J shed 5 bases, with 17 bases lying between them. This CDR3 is CASSLRQPWGHEQYF. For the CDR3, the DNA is TGCGCCAGCAGCTTACGACAGCCGTGGGGACACGAGCAGTACTTC.

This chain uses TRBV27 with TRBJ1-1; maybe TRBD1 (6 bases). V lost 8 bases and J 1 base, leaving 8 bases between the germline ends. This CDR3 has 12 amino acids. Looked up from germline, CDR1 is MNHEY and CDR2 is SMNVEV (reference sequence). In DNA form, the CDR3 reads TGTGCCAGCTGGACAGCGAACACTGAAGCTTTCTTT. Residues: CASWTANTEAFF.

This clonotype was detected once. This chain's CDR3 is CASSPIDRGGAGELFF. The CDR3 region has the DNA TGTGCCAGCAGCCCAATAGACAGGGGAGGCGCCGGGGAGCTGTTTTTT. The chain is built from TRBV9 and TRBJ2-2; TRBD1 agrees at 8 bases. Germline V gives CDR1 SGDLS, CDR2 YYNGEE. CDR3 length: 16 amino acids. J was trimmed by 6 bases and V by 4 bases; bases with no gene match: 11. The variable domain in full, completed from reference TRBV9 and TRBJ2-2, reads DSGVTQTPKHLITATGQRVTLRCSPRSGDLSVYWYQQSLDQGLQFLIQYYNGEERAKGNILERFSAQQFPDLHSELNLSSLELGDSALYFCASSPIDRGGAGELFFGEGSRLTVL.

The CDR3 region is CASSQTRDSMNTEAFF. In DNA, the CDR3 is TGTGCCAGCAGCCAGACCCGGGACTCTATGAACACTGAAGCTTTCTTT. The gene calls are TRBV3-1 and TRBJ1-1, with a weak D call TRBD1 (5 bases). CDR3 length: 16 residues. Germline V gene data show CDR1 as LGHDT and CDR2 as YNNKEL (reference sequence). Trimming stripped 3 bases from V and 0 bases from J, with 14 bases between.

CDR3 in amino acids: CASNRASNQPQHF. DNA of the CDR3: TGCGCCAGCAACAGGGCAAGCAATCAGCCCCAGCATTTT. The chain has TRBV10-2 and TRBJ1-5; the D gene is possibly TRBD1 (6 bases). This CDR3 is 13 amino acids long. Germline loops: CDR1 WSHSY, CDR2 SAAADI. The V gene lost 7 bases and the J gene lost 1 base, with 8 bases spanning the gap.

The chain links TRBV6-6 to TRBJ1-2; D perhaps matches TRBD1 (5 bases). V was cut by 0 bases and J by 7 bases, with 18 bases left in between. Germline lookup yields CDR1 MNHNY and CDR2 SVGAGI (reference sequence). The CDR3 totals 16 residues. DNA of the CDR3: TGTGCCAGCAGTTACTCCTCCGGGGCGGACAAGCGTGGCTACACCTTC. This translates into CASSYSSGADKRGYTF.

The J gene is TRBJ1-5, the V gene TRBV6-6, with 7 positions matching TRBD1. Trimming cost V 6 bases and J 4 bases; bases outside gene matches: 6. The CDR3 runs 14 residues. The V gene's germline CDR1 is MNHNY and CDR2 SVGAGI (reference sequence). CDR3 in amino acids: CASRVRDRNQPQHF. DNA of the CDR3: TGTGCCAGCAGGGTCCGGGACAGAAATCAGCCCCAGCATTTT.

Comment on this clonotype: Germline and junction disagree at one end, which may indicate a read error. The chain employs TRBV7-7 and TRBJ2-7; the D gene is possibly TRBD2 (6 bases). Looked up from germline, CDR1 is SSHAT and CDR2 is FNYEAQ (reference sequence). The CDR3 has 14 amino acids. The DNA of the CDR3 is TGTGCTAGCAGCCCTGCGGGACGGTCGGGCGAGCAGTACTTC. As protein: CASSPAGRSGEQYF.

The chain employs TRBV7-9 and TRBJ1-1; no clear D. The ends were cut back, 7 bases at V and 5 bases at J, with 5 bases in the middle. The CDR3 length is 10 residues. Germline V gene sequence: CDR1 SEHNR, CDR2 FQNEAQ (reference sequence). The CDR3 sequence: CASTETEAFF. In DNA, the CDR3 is TGTGCCAGCACGGAAACTGAAGCTTTCTTT.

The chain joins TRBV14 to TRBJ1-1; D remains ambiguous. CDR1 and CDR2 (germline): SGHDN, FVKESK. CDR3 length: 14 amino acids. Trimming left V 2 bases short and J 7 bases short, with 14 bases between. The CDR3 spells CASSQNLGPNEAFF. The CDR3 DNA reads TGTGCCAGCAGCCAAAACCTAGGACCGAATGAAGCTTTCTTT.

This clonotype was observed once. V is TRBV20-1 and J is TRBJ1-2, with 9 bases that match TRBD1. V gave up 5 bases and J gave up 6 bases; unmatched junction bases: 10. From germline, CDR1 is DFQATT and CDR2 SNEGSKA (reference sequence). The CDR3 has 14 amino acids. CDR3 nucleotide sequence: TGCAGTGCTGGCCCACGGGACAGGGATCATGGCTACACCTTC. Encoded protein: CSAGPRDRDHGYTF.

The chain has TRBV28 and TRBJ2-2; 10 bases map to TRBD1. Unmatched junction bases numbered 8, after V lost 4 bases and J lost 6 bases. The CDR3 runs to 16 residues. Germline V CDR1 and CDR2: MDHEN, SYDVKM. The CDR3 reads CASSSGDRGPSGELFF. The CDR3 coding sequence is TGTGCCAGCAGTTCTGGGGACAGGGGTCCGTCCGGGGAGCTGTTTTTT. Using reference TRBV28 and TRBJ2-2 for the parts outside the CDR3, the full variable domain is DVKVTQSSRYLVKRTGEKVFLECVQDMDHENMFWYRQDPGLGLRLIYFSYDVKMKEKGDIPEGYSVSREKKERFSLILESASTNQTSMYLCASSSGDRGPSGELFFGEGSRLTVL.

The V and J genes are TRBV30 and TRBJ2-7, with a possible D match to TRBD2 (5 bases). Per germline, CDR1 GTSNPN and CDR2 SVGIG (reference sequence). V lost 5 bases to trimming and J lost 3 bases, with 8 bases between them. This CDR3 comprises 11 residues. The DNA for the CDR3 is TGTGCCTGGGCGGGCGGCTACGAGCAGTACTTC. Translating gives CAWAGGYEQYF.

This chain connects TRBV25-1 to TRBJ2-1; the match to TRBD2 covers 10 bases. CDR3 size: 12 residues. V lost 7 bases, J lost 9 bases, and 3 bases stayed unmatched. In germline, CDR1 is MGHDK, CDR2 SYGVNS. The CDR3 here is CASKRGGLEQFF. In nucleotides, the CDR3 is TGTGCCAGCAAGCGGGGGGGCCTTGAGCAGTTCTTC.

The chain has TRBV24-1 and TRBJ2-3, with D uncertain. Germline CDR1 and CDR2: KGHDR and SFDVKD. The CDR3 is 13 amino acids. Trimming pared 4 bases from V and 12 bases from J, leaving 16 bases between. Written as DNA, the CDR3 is TGTGCCACCAGTGACTTTGGCCCGCCGGTACAGTATTTT. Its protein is CATSDFGPPVQYF.

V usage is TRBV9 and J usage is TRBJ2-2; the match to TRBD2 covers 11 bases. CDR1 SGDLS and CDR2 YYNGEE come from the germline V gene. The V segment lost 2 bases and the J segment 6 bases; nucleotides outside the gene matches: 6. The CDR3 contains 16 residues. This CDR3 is CASSVSGGARSGELFF. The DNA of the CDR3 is TGTGCCAGCAGCGTTAGCGGGGGGGCTAGGTCCGGGGAGCTGTTTTTT.

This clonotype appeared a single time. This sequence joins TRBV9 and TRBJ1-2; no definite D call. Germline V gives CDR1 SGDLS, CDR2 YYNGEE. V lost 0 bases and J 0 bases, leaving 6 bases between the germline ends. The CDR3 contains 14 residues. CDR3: CASSVGASNYGYTF. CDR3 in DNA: TGTGCCAGCAGCGTAGGAGCCTCTAACTATGGCTACACCTTC.

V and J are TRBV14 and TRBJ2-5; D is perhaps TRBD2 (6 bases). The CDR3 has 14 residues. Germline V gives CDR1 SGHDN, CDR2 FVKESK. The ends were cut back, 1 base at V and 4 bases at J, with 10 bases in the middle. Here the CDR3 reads CASSQGLAPETQYF. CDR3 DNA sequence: TGTGCCAGCAGCCAAGGGCTAGCGCCAGAGACCCAGTACTTC.

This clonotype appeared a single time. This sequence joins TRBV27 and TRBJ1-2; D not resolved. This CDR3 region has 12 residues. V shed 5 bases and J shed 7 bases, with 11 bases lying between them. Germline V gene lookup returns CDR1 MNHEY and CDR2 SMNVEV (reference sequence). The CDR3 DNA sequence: TGTGCCAGCAGTCCGATGGGTGTTGGCTACACCTTC. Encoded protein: CASSPMGVGYTF.

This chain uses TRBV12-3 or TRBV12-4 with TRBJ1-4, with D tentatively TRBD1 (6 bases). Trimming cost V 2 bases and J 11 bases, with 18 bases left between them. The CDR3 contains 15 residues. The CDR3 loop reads CASSLRGTKLGKLFF. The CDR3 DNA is TGTGCCAGCAGTTTACGGGGGACAAAATTGGGGAAACTGTTTTTT.

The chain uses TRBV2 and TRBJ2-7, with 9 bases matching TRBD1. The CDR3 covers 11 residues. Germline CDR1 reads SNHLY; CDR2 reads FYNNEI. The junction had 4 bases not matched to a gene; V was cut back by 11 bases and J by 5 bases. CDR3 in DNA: TGTGCCGGTACAGGGGGCAACGAGCAGTACTTC. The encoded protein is CAGTGGNEQYF.

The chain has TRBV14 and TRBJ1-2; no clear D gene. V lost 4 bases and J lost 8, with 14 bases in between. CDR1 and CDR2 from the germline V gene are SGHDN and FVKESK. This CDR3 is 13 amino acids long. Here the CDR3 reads CASSLFGPPGYTF. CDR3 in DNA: TGTGCCAGCAGCCTCTTTGGACCTCCCGGCTACACCTTC.

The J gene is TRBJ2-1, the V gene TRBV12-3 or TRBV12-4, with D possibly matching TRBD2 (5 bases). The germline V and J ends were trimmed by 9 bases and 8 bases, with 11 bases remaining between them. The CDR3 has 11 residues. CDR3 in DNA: TGTGCCAGTAGCGTCGCAGATGAGCAGTTCTTC. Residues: CASSVADEQFF.

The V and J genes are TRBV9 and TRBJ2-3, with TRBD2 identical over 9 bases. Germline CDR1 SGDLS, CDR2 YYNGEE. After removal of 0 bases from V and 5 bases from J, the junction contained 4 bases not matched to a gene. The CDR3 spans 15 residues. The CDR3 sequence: CASSVGSGGIDTQYF. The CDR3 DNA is TGTGCCAGCAGCGTAGGTAGCGGGGGAATAGATACGCAGTATTTT.

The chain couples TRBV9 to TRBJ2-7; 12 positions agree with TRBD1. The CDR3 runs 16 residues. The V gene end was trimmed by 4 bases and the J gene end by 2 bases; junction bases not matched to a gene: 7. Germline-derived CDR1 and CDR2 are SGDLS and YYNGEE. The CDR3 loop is CASSPSGQGAPYEQYF. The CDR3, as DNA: TGTGCCAGCAGCCCTTCGGGACAGGGGGCGCCCTACGAGCAGTACTTC.

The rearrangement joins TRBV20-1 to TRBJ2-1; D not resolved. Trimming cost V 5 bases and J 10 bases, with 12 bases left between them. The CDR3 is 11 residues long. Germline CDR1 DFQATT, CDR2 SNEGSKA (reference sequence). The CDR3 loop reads CSAPYPKEQFF. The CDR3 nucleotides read TGCAGTGCTCCCTACCCGAAAGAGCAGTTCTTC.

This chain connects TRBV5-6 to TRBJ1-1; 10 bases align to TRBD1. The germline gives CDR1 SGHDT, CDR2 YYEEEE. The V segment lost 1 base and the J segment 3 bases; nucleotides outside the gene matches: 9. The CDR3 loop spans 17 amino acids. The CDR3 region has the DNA TGTGCCAGCAGCTTGACCGGGACAGGGGTAGGCTACACTGAAGCTTTCTTT. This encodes CASSLTGTGVGYTEAFF. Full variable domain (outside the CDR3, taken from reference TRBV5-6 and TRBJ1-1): DAGVTQSPTHLIKTRGQQVTLRCSPKSGHDTVSWYQQALGQGPQFIFQYYEEEERQRGNFPDRFSGHQFPNYSSELNVNALLLGDSALYLCASSLTGTGVGYTEAFFGQGTRLTVV.

The CDR3 coding sequence is TGTGCCAGCAGTTTTTCAGGCAATGAGCAGTTCTTC. Residues: CASSFSGNEQFF. The chain combines TRBV12-3 or TRBV12-4 with TRBJ2-1, with D hard to call. The CDR3 is made up of 12 amino acids. Trimming pared 3 bases from V and 6 bases from J, leaving 6 bases between.

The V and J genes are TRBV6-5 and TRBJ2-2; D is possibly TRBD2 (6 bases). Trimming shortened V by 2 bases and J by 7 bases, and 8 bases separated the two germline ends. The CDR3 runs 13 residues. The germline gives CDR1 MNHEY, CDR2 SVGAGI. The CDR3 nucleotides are TGTGCCAGCAGTTACGCTAGCGTCGGGGAGCTGTTTTTT. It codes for CASSYASVGELFF.

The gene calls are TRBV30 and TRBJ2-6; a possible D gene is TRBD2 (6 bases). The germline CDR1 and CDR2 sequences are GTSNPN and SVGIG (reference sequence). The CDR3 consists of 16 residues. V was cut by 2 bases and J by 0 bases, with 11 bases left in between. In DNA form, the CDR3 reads TGTGCCTGGAGTCCTCCGGGGGTCTCTGGGGCCAACGTCCTGACTTTC. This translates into CAWSPPGVSGANVLTF.

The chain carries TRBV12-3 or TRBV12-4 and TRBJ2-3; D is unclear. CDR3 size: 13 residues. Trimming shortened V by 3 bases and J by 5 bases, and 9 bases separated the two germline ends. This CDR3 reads CASSFTVVDTQYF. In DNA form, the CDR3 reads TGTGCCAGCAGTTTCACAGTTGTAGATACGCAGTATTTT.

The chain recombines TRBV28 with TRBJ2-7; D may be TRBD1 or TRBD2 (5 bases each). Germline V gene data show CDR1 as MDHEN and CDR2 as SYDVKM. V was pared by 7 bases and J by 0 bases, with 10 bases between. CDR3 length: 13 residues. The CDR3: CASTLRGSYEQYF. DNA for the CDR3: TGTGCCAGCACCCTGAGGGGCTCCTACGAGCAGTACTTC.